The present TCR beta chain was sequenced within a study of early T cells in non-severe SARS-CoV-2 infection. Study information: Unsorted whole-blood RNA was sequenced in bulk, leaving chains unpaired.

The CDR3 is 15 residues long. V shed 3 bases and J 5 bases; nucleotides not matched to a gene: 6. Germline CDR1 and CDR2: SEHNR and FQNEAQ (reference sequence). Researchers tagged individual cDNA molecules with unique molecular identifiers. TCRdb ran MiXCR on the 5' RACE reads and lists one entry per CDR3 protein. The data hold 70,000 or so distinct CDR3 sequences, with approximately 12% observed a single time. Findings and limits, study-wide: Comparison of clonotypes with VDJdb favored anti-spike CD8 responses while missing private and CD4 specificities.

Ten or more counts support this clonotype. The antigen is not known. The sequencing sample was made of whole blood. The chain is built from TRBV7-9 and TRBJ2-5; 10 positions agree with TRBD2. This TCR was sampled from an adult who was a healthcare worker with PCR-confirmed SARS-CoV-2 infection or an uninfected control (not recorded which). The chain's CDR3 is CASSFVLAGKETQYF. The CDR3 DNA reads TGTGCCAGCAGCTTTGTACTAGCGGGGAAGGAGACCCAGTACTTC.